This TCR beta chain was retrieved from a study of CD8 T cells in ankylosing spondylitis. This CDR3 spans 13 amino acids. The V gene's germline CDR1 is SEHNR and CDR2 FQNEAQ (reference sequence). The V gene end was trimmed by 4 bases and the J gene end by 6 bases; junction bases not matched to a gene: 3. Points on this clonotype: The antigen remains unidentified.

Findings and limits, study-wide: Disease-linked clones displayed a CD8+ phenotype and appeared relatively rarely in peripheral blood. Reportedly, matched ankylosing spondylitis synovial fluid was significantly enriched for disease-linked clones. The study identified a TCR beta motif of seven or eight highly homologous variants that appeared characteristic of ankylosing spondylitis blood.

Quantitative 5'-RACE with molecular barcodes produced the TCR beta libraries. One entry per CDR3 protein, called by TCRdb with MiXCR from the 5' RACE reads. The sample carries hundreds of thousands of distinct CDR3 sequences, about 17% recorded once. The sequence was collected from a male donor with ankylosing spondylitis. This chain joins TRBV7-9 and TRBJ1-5; 7 bases map to TRBD1. Sequencing was done on a sample of blood, either unsorted or a sorted T cell fraction (not recorded which). The CDR3 protein is CASSYRQGQPQHF. CDR3 bases: TGTGCCAGCAGCTACCGACAGGGTCAGCCCCAGCATTTT.